This TCR beta chain was observed in a study of T cells after yellow fever vaccination. TCRdb processed the 5' RACE reads anew with MiXCR; each CDR3 protein has one entry. The sample includes 400,000 to 650,000 distinct CDR3 sequences, around a fifth of them seen just once. This clonotype was observed a handful of times. Germline loops: CDR1 LGHNA, CDR2 YNFKEQ. V was shortened by 0 bases and J by 8 bases, with 10 bases between the two germline ends. CDR3 length: 13 amino acids. The genes are TRBV4-2 and TRBJ1-2, with no clear D. The material was PBMCs, obtained 20 to 25 days after the first yellow fever vaccination. This clonotype originated in a man younger than 35 who received the YFV17D yellow fever vaccine. CDR3 coding DNA: TGTGCCAGCAGCCAAGACTACTCCCTCGGCTACACCTTC. Protein sequence: CASSQDYSLGYTF.